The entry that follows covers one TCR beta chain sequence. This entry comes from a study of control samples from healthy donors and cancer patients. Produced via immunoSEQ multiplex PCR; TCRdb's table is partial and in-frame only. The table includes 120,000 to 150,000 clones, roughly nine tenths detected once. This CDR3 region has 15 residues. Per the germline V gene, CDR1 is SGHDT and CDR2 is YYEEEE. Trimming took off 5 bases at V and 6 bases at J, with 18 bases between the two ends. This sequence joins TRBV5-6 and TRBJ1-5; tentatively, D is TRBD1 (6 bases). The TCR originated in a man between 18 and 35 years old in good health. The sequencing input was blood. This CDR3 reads CASSLTQGGSQPQHF. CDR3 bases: TGTGCCAGCAGTCTAACACAGGGTGGTAGTCAGCCCCAGCATTTT.